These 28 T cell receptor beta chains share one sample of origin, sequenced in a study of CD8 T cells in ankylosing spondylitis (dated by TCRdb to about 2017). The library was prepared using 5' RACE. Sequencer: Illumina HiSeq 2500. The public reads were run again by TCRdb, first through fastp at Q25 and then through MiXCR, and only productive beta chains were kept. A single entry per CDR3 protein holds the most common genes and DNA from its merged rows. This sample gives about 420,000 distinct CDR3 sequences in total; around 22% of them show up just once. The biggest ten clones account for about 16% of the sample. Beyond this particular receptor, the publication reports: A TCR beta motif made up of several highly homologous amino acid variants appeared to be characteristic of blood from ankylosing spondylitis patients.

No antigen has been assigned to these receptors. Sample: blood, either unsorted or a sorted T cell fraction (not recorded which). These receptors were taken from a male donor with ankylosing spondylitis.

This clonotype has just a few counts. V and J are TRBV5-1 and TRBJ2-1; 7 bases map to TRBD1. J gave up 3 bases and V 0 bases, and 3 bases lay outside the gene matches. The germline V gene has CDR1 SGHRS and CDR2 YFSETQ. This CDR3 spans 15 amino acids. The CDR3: CASSLEAGGYNEQFF. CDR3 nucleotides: TGCGCCAGCAGCTTGGAGGCAGGGGGCTACAATGAGCAGTTCTTC.

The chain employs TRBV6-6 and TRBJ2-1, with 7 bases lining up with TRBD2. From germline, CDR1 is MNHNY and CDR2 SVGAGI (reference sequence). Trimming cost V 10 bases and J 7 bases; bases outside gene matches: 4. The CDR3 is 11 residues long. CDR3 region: CATGRGNEQFF. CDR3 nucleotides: TGTGCCACCGGGCGGGGGAATGAGCAGTTCTTC.

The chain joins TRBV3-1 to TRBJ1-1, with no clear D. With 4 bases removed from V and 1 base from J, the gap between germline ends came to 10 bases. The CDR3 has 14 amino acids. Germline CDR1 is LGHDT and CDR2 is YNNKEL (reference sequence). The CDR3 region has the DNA TGTGCCAGCAGCCCCCGCCAGCCGAACACTGAAGCTTTCTTT. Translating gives CASSPRQPNTEAFF.

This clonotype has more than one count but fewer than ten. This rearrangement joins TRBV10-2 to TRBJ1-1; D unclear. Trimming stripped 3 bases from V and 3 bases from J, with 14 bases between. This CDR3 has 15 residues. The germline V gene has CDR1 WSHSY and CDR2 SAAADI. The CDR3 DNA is TGCGCCAGCAGTGAAATACAGACTTGGGACACTGAAGCTTTCTTT. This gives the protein CASSEIQTWDTEAFF.

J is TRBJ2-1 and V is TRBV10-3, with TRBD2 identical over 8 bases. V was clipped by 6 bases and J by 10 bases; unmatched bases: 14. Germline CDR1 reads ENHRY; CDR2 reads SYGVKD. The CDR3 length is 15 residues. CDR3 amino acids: CAIRAVTSDSGEQFF. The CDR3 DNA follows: TGTGCCATCAGGGCCGTGACTAGCGACTCCGGGGAGCAGTTCTTC.

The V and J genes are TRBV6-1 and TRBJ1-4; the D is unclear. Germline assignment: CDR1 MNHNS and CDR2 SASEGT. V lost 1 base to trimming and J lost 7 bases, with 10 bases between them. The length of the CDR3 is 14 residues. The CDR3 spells CASSEGVASEKLFF. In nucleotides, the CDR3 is TGTGCCAGCAGTGAAGGAGTAGCGAGTGAAAAACTGTTTTTT.

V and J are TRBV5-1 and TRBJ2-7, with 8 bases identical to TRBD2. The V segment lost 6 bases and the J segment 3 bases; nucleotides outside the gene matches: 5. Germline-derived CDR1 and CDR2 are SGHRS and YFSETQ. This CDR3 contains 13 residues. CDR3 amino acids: CASTREGLYEQYF. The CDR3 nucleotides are TGCGCCAGCACACGGGAGGGCCTCTACGAGCAGTACTTC.

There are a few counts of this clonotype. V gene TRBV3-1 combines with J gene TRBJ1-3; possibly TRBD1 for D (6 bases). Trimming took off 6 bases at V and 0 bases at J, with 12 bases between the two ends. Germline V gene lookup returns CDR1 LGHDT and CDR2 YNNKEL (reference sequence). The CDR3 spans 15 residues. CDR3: CASRRQATSGNTIYF. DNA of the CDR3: TGTGCCAGCAGACGACAGGCGACCTCTGGAAACACCATATATTTT.

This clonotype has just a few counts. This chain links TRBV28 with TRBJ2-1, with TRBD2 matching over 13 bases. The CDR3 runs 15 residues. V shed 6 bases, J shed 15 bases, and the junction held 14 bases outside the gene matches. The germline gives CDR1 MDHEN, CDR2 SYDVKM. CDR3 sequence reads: CASSHSWTSGRLLFF. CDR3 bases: TGTGCCAGCAGCCACAGCTGGACTAGCGGGAGATTACTGTTCTTC.

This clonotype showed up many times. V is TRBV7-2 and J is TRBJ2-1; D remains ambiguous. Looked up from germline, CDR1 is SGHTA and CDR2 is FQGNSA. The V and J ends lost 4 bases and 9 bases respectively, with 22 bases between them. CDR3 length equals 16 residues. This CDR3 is CASSSMQLSFMGEQFF. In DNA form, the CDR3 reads TGTGCCAGCAGCTCCATGCAACTCTCGTTCATGGGTGAGCAGTTCTTC.

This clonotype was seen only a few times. CDR3 amino acids: CASSRDRVDQPQHF. In nucleotides, the CDR3 is TGTGCCAGCAGTCGGGACAGGGTAGATCAGCCCCAGCATTTT. J is TRBJ1-5 and V is TRBV6-1, with 9 bases aligning to TRBD1. CDR1 MNHNS and CDR2 SASEGT come from the germline V gene. Losses at the gene ends were 5 bases for V and 5 bases for J; bases not matched to a gene: 4. The CDR3 consists of 14 residues.

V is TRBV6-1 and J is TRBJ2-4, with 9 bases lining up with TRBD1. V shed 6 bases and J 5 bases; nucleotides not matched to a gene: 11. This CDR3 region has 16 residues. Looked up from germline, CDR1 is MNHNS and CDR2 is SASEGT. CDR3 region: CASSRPGTGNENIQYF. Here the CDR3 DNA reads TGTGCCAGCAGCCGTCCCGGGACAGGGAACGAAAACATTCAGTACTTC.

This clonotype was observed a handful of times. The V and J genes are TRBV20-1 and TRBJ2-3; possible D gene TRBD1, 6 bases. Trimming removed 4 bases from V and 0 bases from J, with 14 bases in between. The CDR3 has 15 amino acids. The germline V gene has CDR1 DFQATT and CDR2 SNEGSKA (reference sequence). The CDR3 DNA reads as TGCAGTGCTAATCACAGGGATTCTAGCACAGATACGCAGTATTTT. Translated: CSANHRDSSTDTQYF.

The CDR3 sequence: CASGLDLGWGTDTQYF. The CDR3 bases are TGTGCTAGTGGTTTGGACCTGGGATGGGGCACAGATACGCAGTATTTT. V gene TRBV12-5 combines with J gene TRBJ2-3; D ambiguous. The CDR3 is 16 amino acids. The germline CDR1 and CDR2 sequences are LGHNT and FRNRAP. Between the trimmed V and J ends, which lost 1 base and 1 base, there was a span of 12 bases.

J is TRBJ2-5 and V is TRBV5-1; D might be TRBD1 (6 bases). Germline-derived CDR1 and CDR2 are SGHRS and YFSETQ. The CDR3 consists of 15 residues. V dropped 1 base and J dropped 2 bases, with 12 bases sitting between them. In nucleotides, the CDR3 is TGCGCCAGCAGCTTGCAGGACAGAACTCAAGAGACCCAGTACTTC. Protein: CASSLQDRTQETQYF.

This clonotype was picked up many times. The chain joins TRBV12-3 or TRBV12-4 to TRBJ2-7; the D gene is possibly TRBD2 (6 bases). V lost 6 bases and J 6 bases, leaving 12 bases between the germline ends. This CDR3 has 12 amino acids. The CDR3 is CASRGGLPEQYF. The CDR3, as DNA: TGTGCCAGCAGGGGGGGACTTCCCGAGCAGTACTTC.

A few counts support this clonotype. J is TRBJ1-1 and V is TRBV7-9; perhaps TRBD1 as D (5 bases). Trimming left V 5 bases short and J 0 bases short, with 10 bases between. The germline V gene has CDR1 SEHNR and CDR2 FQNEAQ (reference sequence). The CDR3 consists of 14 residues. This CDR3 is CASSTQALNTEAFF. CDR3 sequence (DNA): TGTGCCAGCAGCACACAGGCCTTGAACACTGAAGCTTTCTTT.

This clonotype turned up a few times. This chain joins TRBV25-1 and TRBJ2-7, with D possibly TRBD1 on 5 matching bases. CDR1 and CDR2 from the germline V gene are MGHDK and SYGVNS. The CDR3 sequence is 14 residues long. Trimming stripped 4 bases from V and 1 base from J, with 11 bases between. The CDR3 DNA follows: TGTGCCAGCAGTGCGCAGGGAAGGTCCTACGAGCAGTACTTC. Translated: CASSAQGRSYEQYF.

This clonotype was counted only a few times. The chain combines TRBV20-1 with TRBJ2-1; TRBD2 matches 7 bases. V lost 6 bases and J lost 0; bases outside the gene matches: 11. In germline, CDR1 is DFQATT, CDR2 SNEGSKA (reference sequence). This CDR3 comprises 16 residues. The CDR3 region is CSAMGGVGDSYNEQFF. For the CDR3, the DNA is TGCAGTGCCATGGGGGGGGTCGGAGACTCCTACAATGAGCAGTTCTTC.

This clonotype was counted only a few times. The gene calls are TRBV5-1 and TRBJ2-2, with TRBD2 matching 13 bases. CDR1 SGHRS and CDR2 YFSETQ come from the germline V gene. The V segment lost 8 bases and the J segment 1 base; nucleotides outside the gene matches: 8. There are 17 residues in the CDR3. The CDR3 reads CASHGGLAGKNTGELFF. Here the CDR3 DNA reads TGCGCCAGTCACGGGGGACTAGCGGGAAAGAACACCGGGGAGCTGTTTTTT.

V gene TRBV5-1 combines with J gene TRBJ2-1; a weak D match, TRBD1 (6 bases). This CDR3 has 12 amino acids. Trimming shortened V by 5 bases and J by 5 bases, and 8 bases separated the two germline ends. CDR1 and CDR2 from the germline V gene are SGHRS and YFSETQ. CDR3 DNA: TGCGCCAGCAGGAGGGACAACAATGAGCAGTTCTTC. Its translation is CASRRDNNEQFF.

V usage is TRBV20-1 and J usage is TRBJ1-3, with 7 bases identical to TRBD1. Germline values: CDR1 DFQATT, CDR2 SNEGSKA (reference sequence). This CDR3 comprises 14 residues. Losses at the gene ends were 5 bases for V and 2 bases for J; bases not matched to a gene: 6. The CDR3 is CSADTGVPGNTIYF. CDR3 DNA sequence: TGCAGTGCTGACACAGGGGTCCCTGGAAACACCATATATTTT.

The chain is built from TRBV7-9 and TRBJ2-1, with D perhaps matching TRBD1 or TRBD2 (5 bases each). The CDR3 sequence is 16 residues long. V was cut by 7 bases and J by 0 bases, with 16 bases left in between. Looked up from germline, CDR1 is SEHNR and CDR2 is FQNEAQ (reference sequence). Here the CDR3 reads CASNDAVGGSYNEQFF. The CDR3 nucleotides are TGTGCCAGCAACGATGCGGTTGGGGGCTCCTACAATGAGCAGTTCTTC. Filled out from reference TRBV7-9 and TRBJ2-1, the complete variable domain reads DTGVSQNPRHKITKRGQNVTFRCDPISEHNRLYWYRQTLGQGPEFLTYFQNEAQLEKSRLLSDRFSAERPKGSFSTLEIQRTEQGDSAMYLCASNDAVGGSYNEQFFGPGTRLTVL.

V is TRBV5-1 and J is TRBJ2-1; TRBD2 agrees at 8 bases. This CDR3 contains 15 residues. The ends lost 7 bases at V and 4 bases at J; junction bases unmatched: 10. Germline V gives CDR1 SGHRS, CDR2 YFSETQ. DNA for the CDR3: TGCGCCAGCCGAAGCGAAGCGGGAGCGTACAATGAGCAGTTCTTC. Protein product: CASRSEAGAYNEQFF.

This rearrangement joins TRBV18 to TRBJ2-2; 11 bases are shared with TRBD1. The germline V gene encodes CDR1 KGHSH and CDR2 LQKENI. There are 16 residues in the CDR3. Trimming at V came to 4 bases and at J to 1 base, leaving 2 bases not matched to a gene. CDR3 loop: CASSQDRGRNTGELFF. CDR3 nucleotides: TGTGCCAGCTCACAGGACAGGGGGCGGAACACCGGGGAGCTGTTTTTT.

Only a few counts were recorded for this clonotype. DNA of the CDR3: TGCAGTGCTAGAAGGCAGACCCTCTACAATGAGCAGTTCTTC. Translation: CSARRQTLYNEQFF. The rearrangement uses TRBV20-1 and TRBJ2-1; D ambiguous. With 2 bases removed from V and 3 bases from J, the gap between germline ends came to 11 bases. The germline gives CDR1 DFQATT, CDR2 SNEGSKA (reference sequence). CDR3 length equals 14 residues.

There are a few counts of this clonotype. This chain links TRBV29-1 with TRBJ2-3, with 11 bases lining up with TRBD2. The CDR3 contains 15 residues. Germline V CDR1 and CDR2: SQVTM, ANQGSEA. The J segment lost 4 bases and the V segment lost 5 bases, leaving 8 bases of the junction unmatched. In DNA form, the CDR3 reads TGCAGCGTTACTTCTTTAGCGGGAGGGCCAGATACGCAGTATTTT. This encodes CSVTSLAGGPDTQYF.

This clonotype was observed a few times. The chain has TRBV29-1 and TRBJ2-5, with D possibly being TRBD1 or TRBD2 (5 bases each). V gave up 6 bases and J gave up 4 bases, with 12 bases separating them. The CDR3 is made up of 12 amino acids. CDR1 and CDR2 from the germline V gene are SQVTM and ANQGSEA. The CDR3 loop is CSVGAGPETQYF. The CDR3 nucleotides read TGCAGCGTCGGGGCCGGGCCAGAGACCCAGTACTTC.